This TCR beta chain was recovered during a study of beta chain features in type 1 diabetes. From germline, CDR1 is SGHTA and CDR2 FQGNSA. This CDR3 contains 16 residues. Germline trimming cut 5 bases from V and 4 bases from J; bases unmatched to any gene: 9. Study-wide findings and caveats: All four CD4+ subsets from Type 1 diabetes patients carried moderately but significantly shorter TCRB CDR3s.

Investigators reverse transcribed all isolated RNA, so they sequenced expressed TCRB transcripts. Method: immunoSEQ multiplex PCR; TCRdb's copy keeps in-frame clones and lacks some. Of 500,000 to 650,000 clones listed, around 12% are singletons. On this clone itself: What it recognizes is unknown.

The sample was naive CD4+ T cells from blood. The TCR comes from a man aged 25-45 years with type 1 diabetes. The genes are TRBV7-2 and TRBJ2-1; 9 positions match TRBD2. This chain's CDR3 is CASSPQAAGGYNEQFF. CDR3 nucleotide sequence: TGTGCCAGCAGCCCGCAGGCAGCGGGGGGTTACAATGAGCAGTTCTTC.